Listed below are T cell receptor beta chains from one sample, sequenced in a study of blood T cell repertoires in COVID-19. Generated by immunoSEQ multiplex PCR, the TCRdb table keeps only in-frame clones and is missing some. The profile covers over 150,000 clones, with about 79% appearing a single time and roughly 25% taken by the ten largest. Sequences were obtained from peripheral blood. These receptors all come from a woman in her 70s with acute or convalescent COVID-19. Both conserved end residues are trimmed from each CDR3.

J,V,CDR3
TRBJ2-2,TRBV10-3,AISESTGAPPGELF
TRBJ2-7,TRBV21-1,ASSKVRPIGGQY
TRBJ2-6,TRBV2,ASNGQGVTGANVLT
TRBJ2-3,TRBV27,ASSLGLAGVTDTQY
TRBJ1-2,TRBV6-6,ASSATGGTNYGYT
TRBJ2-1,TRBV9,ASSSLAGGQWNEQF
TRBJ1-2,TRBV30,AWIRGGTDPYT
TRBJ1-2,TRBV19,ASSSGPQGYYGYT
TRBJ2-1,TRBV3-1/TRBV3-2,ASSQGGGLANEQF
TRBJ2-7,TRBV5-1,ASSLNRGGIDEQY
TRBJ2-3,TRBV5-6,ASSFGGGTGTDTQY
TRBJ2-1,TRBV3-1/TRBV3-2,ASSHAGEQF
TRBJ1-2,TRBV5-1,ASSLNQVANYGYT
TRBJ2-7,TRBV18,ASSPRQGFYEQY
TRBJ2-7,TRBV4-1,ASSHPAGAEQY
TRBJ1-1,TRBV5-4,ASSPPGNTEAF
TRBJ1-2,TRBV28,ASSLTGQRSYGYT
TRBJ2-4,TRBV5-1,ASSPGQDRAKNIQY
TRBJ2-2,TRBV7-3,ASSPSPGELF
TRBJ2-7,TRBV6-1,ASSDGGYEQY
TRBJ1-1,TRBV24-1,ATSGPTTGWGNTEAF
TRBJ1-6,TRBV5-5,ASSYGLALSSPLH
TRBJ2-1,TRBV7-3,ASSQLAGAYNEQF
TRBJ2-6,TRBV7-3,ASSAQGGSGANVLT
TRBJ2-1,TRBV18,ASSSGMVDNEQF
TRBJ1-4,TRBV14,ASSHGDRTNEKLF
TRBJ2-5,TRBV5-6,ASSLGQSGSRETQY
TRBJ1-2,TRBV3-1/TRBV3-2,ASTSDTDYGYT
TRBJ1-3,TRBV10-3,AISEPDTGNTIY
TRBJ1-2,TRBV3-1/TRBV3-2,ASSQDLRVYGYT
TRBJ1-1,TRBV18,ASSPRQGRATEAF
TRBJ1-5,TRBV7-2,ASSFARDNQPQH
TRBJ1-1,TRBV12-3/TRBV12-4,ASSLVTGKAF
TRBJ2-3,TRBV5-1,ASSQAGAGTDTQY
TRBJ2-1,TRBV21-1,ATTTSPQCSYNEQF
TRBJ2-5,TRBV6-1,ASSEGQAWETQY
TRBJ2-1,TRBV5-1,ASSTGGPTYNEQF
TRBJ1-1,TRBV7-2,ASSFEGANTEAF
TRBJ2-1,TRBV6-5,ASSYNKPYNEQF
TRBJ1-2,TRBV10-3,AIREGQGWRGYT
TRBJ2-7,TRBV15,ATSRERTSGMGEQY
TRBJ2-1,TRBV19,ASSRGPRASGSHEQF
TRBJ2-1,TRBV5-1,ASSLDLGTSSYNEQF
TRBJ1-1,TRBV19,ASLPTGQPMNTEAF
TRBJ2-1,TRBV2,ASNGLASYNEQF
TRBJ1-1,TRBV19,ASSIAGTGNGF
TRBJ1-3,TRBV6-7,ASSSQSLIAQDSGNTIY
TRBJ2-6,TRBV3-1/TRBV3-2,ASSQGSWMGVSSGANVLT
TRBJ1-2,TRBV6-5,ASSYSREPNYGYT
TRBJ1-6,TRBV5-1,ASSLGGRVGSPLH
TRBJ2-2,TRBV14,ASSRRQANTGELF